These 18 T cell receptor beta chains share one sample of origin, sequenced in a study of blood T cells in healthy people across ages. Primers used in a second PCR of about 6 to 11 cycles were a sample-barcoded 5' primer and a J-beta primer mix. MiXCR, applied by TCRdb to the 5' RACE reads, yields one record per CDR3 protein. This repertoire shows roughly 1.9 million distinct CDR3 sequences, approximately 39% found once; its top ten account for roughly 23%. What was sequenced was blood. The origin of the receptors is a human donor in good health.

V gene TRBV12-3 or TRBV12-4 combines with J gene TRBJ2-1; D call uncertain. This CDR3 is built from 14 residues. The ends were cut back, 5 bases at V and 6 bases at J, with 14 bases in the middle. In nucleotides, the CDR3 is TGTGCCAGCAGTGGCAAAGACCTACCCAATGAGCAGTTCTTC. As protein: CASSGKDLPNEQFF.

This chain links TRBV29-1 with TRBJ2-5; no firm D call. Germline values: CDR1 SQVTM, CDR2 ANQGSEA. This CDR3 has 14 residues. Trimming shortened V by 0 bases and J by 5 bases, and 13 bases separated the two germline ends. CDR3 residues: CSVEDGFTRETQYF. Here the CDR3 DNA reads TGCAGCGTTGAAGATGGGTTCACGAGGGAGACCCAGTACTTC.

The table lists this clonotype with a few counts. The genes are TRBV29-1 and TRBJ1-2, with a tentative D call TRBD1 (5 bases). Germline V lookup: CDR1 SQVTM, CDR2 ANQGSEA. The ends were cut back, 8 bases at V and 6 bases at J, with 13 bases in the middle. This CDR3 comprises 11 residues. The CDR3, as DNA: TGCAGCTCCGGGACGGCTGATGGCTACACCTTC. This translates into CSSGTADGYTF.

Notes on this clonotype: A single base separates this from a much larger clone, so it may be a read error. V usage is TRBV20-1 and J usage is TRBJ1-1; a possible D gene is TRBD1 (6 bases). The CDR3 is 15 amino acids. The V end was cut by 1 base, the J end by 2 bases, with 14 bases between. Germline assignment: CDR1 DFQATT and CDR2 SNEGSKA (reference sequence). CDR3 loop: CSARVGGEYNTEAFF. CDR3 sequence (DNA): TGCAGTGCTAGAGTAGGGGGGGAATACAACACTGAAGCTTTCTTT.

The chain joins TRBV11-2 to TRBJ2-7; perhaps TRBD1 as D (6 bases). Trimming took 10 bases from V and 4 from J, leaving 17 bases between them. This CDR3 is built from 13 residues. Germline V gene data show CDR1 as SGHAT and CDR2 as FQNNGV. The CDR3 region has the DNA TGTGCCAACAGTTTGGACAGAGATTACGAGCAGTACTTC. It encodes CANSLDRDYEQYF.

V usage is TRBV10-3 and J usage is TRBJ2-1, with 9 bases fitting TRBD1. J lost 2 bases, V lost 5 bases, and 1 base had no gene match. The CDR3 is 14 residues long. The germline gives CDR1 ENHRY, CDR2 SYGVKD. The CDR3 nucleotides read TGTGCCATCAGTACAGGGGGCGCCTACAATGAGCAGTTCTTC. This gives the protein CAISTGGAYNEQFF.

The chain couples TRBV20-1 to TRBJ1-1, with D possibly matching TRBD1 (5 bases). V was trimmed by 5 bases and J by 2 bases, leaving 18 bases between them. The CDR3 length is 15 residues. CDR1 and CDR2 (germline): DFQATT, SNEGSKA (reference sequence). Here the CDR3 reads CSALDGGKENTEAFF. The CDR3 DNA reads as TGCAGTGCTCTTGACGGGGGGAAGGAAAACACTGAAGCTTTCTTT.

This chain uses TRBV10-3 with TRBJ1-1, with unresolved D. Trimming took 6 bases from V and 1 from J, leaving 12 bases between them. The CDR3 runs to 14 residues. Germline values: CDR1 ENHRY, CDR2 SYGVKD. For the CDR3, the DNA is TGTGCCATCAGATCCCGAGCACAGAACACTGAAGCTTTCTTT. This gives the protein CAIRSRAQNTEAFF.

V usage is TRBV9 and J usage is TRBJ1-6; a possible D gene is TRBD1 (6 bases). V was pared by 3 bases and J by 0 bases, with 13 bases between. CDR3 size: 17 residues. Per the germline V gene, CDR1 is SGDLS and CDR2 is YYNGEE. This CDR3 reads CASSAYREGSYNSPLHF. DNA of the CDR3: TGTGCCAGCAGCGCGTACAGGGAGGGCTCCTATAATTCACCCCTCCACTTT.

The V and J genes are TRBV27 and TRBJ2-6; D possibly corresponds to TRBD1 (5 bases). Germline lookup yields CDR1 MNHEY and CDR2 SMNVEV (reference sequence). The CDR3 runs to 14 residues. V was trimmed by 6 bases and J by 4 bases, leaving 10 bases between them. CDR3 DNA sequence: TGTGCCAGCAGCAGGGTGCTAGGGGCCAACGTCCTGACTTTC. It is translated as CASSRVLGANVLTF.

This chain uses TRBV6-5 with TRBJ1-1; D gene unclear. Germline-derived CDR1 and CDR2 are MNHEY and SVGAGI. Trimming removed 2 bases from V and 1 base from J, with 11 bases in between. The CDR3 sequence is 15 residues long. CDR3 coding DNA: TGTGCCAGCAGTTACCCCGGGGAGAGGAACACTGAAGCTTTCTTT. It yields the protein CASSYPGERNTEAFF.

The V gene is TRBV12-3 or TRBV12-4, the J gene TRBJ2-5, with D tentatively TRBD1 (5 bases). The CDR3 has 13 amino acids. V lost 5 bases and J 4 bases, leaving 11 bases between the germline ends. CDR3 nucleotide sequence: TGTGCCAGCAGTCTCAACAGGATAGAGACCCAGTACTTC. Translation: CASSLNRIETQYF.

Comments on this clonotype: With a much larger clone just one base away, this may be a read error. This chain uses TRBV7-2 with TRBJ2-5; TRBD1 aligns across 7 bases. The J call could be wrong; TRBJ2-1 is a better fit for the DNA end. The CDR3 has 13 residues. Germline V CDR1 and CDR2: SGHTA, FQGNSA. CDR3 region: CASSLGQGQTQFF. The CDR3 DNA is TGTGCCAGCAGCTTAGGGCAGGGACAGACCCAGTTCTTC.

The rearrangement uses TRBV7-8 and TRBJ2-5, with D possibly being TRBD2 (7 bases). Matching the DNA end better, TRBJ2-7 makes the J call doubtful. This CDR3 contains 16 residues. The germline gives CDR1 SGHVS, CDR2 FQNEAQ. The CDR3, as DNA: TGTGCCAGCAGCTTAGCGCCTGGGGGGGGGCGTTACGAGCAGTACTTC. The encoded protein is CASSLAPGGGRYEQYF.

This clonotype was picked up many times. The chain employs TRBV20-1 and TRBJ1-2; D might be TRBD1 (5 bases). This CDR3 contains 12 residues. Germline V gives CDR1 DFQATT, CDR2 SNEGSKA (reference sequence). Trimming took off 3 bases at V and 5 bases at J, with 10 bases between the two ends. The CDR3: CSARAGPYGYTF. The CDR3, as DNA: TGCAGTGCTAGGGCAGGGCCTTATGGCTACACCTTC.

The chain uses TRBV7-2 and TRBJ1-4; D remains ambiguous. The CDR3 extends over 18 amino acids. V was pared by 1 base and J by 0 bases, with 15 bases between. CDR1 and CDR2 from the germline V gene are SGHTA and FQGNSA. The CDR3 DNA is TGTGCCAGCAGCTTAGTCGGCGTAGGTCCTGCAACTAATGAAAAACTGTTTTTT. It is translated as CASSLVGVGPATNEKLFF.

This clonotype showed up just a few times. The V and J genes are TRBV5-1 and TRBJ2-7; 10 bases align to TRBD1. The J call may not be correct, given that the DNA end is closer to TRBJ2-5. CDR1 is SGHRS, CDR2 YFSETQ, per germline. This CDR3 has 14 residues. The CDR3 region is CASSLGDRGQTQYF. DNA of the CDR3: TGCGCCAGCAGCTTGGGGGACAGGGGACAGACCCAGTACTTC.

The gene calls are TRBV25-1 and TRBJ1-2; 7 bases fit TRBD1. The CDR3 is 17 amino acids. V trimming: 4 bases; J trimming: 0 bases; junction bases outside the gene matches: 11. In germline, CDR1 is MGHDK, CDR2 SYGVNS. CDR3 coding DNA: TGTGCCAGCAGTGCCACCGGGACAGTCGCTACTAACTATGGCTACACCTTC. Its translation: CASSATGTVATNYGYTF.